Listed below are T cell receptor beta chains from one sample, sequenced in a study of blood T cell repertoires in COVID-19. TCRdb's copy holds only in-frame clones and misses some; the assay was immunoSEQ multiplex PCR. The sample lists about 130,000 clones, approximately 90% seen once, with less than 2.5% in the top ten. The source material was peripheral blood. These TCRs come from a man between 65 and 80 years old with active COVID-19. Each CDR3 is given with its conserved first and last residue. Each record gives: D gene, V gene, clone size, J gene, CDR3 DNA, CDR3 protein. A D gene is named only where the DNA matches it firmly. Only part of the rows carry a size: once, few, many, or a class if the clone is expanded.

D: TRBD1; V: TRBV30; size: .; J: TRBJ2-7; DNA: TGTGCCTGGAGTGGTTCAGGGACAGGGAATTCCTACGAGCAGTACTTC; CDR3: CAWSGSGTGNSYEQYF
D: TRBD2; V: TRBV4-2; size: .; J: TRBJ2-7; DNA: TGTGCCAGCAGCCAAGATCTCACTAGCGGGAGCTACGAGCAGTACTTC; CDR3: CASSQDLTSGSYEQYF
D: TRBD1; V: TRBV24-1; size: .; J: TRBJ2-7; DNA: TGTGCCACCATGGGACAGGGGTCCTACGAGCAGTACTTC; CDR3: CATMGQGSYEQYF
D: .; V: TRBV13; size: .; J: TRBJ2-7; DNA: TGTGCCAGCAGCTTCCTCACGGGTGCCCACGAGCAGTACTTC; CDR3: CASSFLTGAHEQYF
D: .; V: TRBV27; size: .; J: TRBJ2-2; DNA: TGTGCCAGCAGCCCCCGTATTAGCGGCGGCACCGGGGAGCTGTTTTTT; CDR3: CASSPRISGGTGELFF
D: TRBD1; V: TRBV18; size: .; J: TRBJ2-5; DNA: TGTGCCAGCTCACGTAACTCCAACAGGGGGCGCCAGGAGACCCAGTACTTC; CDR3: CASSRNSNRGRQETQYF
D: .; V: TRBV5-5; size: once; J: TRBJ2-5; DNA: TGTGCCAGCAGCTTGGAGGGGCGAGAGACCCAGTACTTC; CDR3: CASSLEGRETQYF
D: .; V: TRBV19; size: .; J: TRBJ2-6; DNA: TGTGCCAGTAAGGCAGGTGACGCTGGGGCCAACGTCCTGACTTTC; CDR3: CASKAGDAGANVLTF
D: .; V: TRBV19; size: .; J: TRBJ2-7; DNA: TGTGCCAGTGCGAACAGCGGCCCCAACTACGAGCAGTACTTC; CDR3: CASANSGPNYEQYF
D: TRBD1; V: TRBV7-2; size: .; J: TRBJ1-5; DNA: TGTGCCAGCAGCCCAGGGACAGGGGGTCAGCCCCAGCATTTT; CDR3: CASSPGTGGQPQHF
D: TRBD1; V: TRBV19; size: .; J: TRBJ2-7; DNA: TGTGCCAGTAGTAACGTCCCGGGACAGGGTTCCTACGAGCAGTACTTC; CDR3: CASSNVPGQGSYEQYF
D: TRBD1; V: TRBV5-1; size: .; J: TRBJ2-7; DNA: TGCGCCAGCGGGGGTATCCAGGGGGAAAGGGACGAGCAGTACTTC; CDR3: CASGGIQGERDEQYF
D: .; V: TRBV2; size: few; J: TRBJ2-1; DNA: TGTGCCAGCAGTGAAGTTCAGCGGAGCTCCTACAATGAGCAGTTCTTC; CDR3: CASSEVQRSSYNEQFF
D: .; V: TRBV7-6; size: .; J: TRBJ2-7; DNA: TGTGCCAGCAGCCCCCAGAGCGGACTTAGCTCCTACGAGCAGTACTTC; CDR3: CASSPQSGLSSYEQYF
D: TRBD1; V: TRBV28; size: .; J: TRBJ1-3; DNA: TGTGCCAGCAGGAACAGGGGGCTTGGAAACACCATATATTTT; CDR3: CASRNRGLGNTIYF
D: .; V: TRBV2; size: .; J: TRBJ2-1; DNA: TGTGCCAGCAAAGATCAGGGGCAGCAGTTCTTC; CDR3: CASKDQGQQFF
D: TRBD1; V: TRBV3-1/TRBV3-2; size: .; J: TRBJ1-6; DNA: TGTGCCAGCAGCCACGGACAGGGGAATTCACCCCTCCACTTT; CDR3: CASSHGQGNSPLHF
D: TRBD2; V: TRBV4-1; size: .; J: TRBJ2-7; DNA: TGCGCCAGCAGCCCCTTAGCGGGAGGGGTCTACGAGCAGTACTTC; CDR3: CASSPLAGGVYEQYF
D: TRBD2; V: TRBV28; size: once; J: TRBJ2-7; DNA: TGTGCCAGCAGTTTTAGCGGGAGGGTTGGCGAGCAGTACTTC; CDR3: CASSFSGRVGEQYF
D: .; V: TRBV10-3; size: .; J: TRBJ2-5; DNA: TGTGCCATCGCCCGGGACACGAAAGAAGAGACCCAGTACTTC; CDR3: CAIARDTKEETQYF
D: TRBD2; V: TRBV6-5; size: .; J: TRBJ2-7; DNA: TGTGCCTTATGGGGGGGAGAGGACGAGCAGTACTTC; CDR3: CALWGGEDEQYF
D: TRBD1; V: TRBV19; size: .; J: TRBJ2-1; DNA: TGTGCCAGTAGTATAGACTGGGGACAGGGGTTGAATGAGCAGTTCTTC; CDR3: CASSIDWGQGLNEQFF
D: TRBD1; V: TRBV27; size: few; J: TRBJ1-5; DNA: TGTGCCAGCAGTCCGAAAGCGACAGGGGGCCAGCCCCAGCATTTT; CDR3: CASSPKATGGQPQHF
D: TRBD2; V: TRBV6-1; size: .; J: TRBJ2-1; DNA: TGTGCCAGCAGTGAAAATAGGGTAGCTAGCGGGAGGGATGAGCAGTTCTTC; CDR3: CASSENRVASGRDEQFF
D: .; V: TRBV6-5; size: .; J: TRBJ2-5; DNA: TGTGCCAGCAATTACTGGGGCGAAGAGACCCAGTACTTC; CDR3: CASNYWGEETQYF
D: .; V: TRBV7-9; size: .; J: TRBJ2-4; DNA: TGTGCCAGCAGGCGGACTCGCGGTGACATTCAGTACTTC; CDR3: CASRRTRGDIQYF
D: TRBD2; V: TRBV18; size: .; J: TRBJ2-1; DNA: TGTGCCAGCTCGTTACCCCTAGGGACTAGCGGGGACAATGAGCAGTTCTTC; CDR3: CASSLPLGTSGDNEQFF
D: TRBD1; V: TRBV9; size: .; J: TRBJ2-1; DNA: TGTGCCAGCAGCCCCCGGACAGGGGGAGGTTACAATGAGCAGTTCTTC; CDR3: CASSPRTGGGYNEQFF
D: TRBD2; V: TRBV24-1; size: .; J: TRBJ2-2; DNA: TGTGCCACCAGTGATGGGGGACTAGCGGGAGTAAGGGGCGGGGAGCTGTTTTTT; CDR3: CATSDGGLAGVRGGELFF
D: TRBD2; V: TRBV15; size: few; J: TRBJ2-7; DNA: TGTGCCACCAGCAGGAGAGCGGGAGGGTACTACGAGCAGTACTTC; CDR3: CATSRRAGGYYEQYF
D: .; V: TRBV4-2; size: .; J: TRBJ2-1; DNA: TGTGCCAGCAGCCAGGCCTCTAGCGACGAGCAGTTCTTC; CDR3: CASSQASSDEQFF
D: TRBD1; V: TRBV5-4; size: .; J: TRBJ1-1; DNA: TGTGCCAGCAGCGTAAGACAGGGAACTGAAGCTTTCTTT; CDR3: CASSVRQGTEAFF
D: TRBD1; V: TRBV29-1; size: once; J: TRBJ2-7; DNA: TGCAGGGGACAGGGATACTACGAGCAGTACTTC; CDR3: CRGQGYYEQYF
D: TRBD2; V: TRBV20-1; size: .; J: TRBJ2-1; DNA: TGCAGTGCTAGTAATCCCCAGCGGGAGGGCAATGAGCAGTTCTTC; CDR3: CSASNPQREGNEQFF
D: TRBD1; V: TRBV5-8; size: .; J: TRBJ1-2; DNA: TGTGCCAGCAGCTTAGGACAGGACTCCCGCTATGGCTACACCTTC; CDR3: CASSLGQDSRYGYTF
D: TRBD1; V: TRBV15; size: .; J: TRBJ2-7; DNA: TGTGCCACCAGCAGAGGGTCGGCAGGGGGCCGCTACGAGCAGTACTTC; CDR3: CATSRGSAGGRYEQYF
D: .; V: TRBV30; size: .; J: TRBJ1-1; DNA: TGTGCCTGGAGTGCAGGCCTGATGAACACTGAAGCTTTCTTT; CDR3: CAWSAGLMNTEAFF
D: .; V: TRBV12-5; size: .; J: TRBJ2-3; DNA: TGTGCTAGTGGTTTAGGGGCAGATACGCAGTATTTT; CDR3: CASGLGADTQYF
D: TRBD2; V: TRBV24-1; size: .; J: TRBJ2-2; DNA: TGTGCCATAGCGGGAGGGCCGATGGCCGGGGAGCTGTTTTTT; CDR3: CAIAGGPMAGELFF
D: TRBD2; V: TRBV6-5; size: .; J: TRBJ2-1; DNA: TGTGCCAGCAGCTTACTAGCGGGAGGCGGGGATGAGCAGTTCTTC; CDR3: CASSLLAGGGDEQFF
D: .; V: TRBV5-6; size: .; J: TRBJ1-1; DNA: TGTGCCAGCAGTTACGGACAGTCTCACACTGAAGCTTTCTTT; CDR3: CASSYGQSHTEAFF
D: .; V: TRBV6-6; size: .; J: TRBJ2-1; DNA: TGTGCCAGCAGTTTAGGGGGCTCCTACAATGAGCAGTTCTTC; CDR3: CASSLGGSYNEQFF
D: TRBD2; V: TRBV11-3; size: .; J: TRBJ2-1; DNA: TGTGCCAGCAGCTTAGGGGGACTAGCCGGCAATGAGCAGTTCTTC; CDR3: CASSLGGLAGNEQFF
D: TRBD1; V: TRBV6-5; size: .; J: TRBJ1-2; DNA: TGTGCCAGCAGTTACGCGGCCTCGACAGGGAACTATGGCTACACCTTC; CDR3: CASSYAASTGNYGYTF
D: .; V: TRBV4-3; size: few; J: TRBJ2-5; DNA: TGCGCCAGCAGCCAAGATCTCTCCGGCCGGGGAGAGACCCAGTACTTC; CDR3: CASSQDLSGRGETQYF
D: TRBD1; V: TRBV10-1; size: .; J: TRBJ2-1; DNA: TGCGCCAGCAGTGATCGAGGACAGGGCTTAATCGATGAGCAGTTCTTC; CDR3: CASSDRGQGLIDEQFF